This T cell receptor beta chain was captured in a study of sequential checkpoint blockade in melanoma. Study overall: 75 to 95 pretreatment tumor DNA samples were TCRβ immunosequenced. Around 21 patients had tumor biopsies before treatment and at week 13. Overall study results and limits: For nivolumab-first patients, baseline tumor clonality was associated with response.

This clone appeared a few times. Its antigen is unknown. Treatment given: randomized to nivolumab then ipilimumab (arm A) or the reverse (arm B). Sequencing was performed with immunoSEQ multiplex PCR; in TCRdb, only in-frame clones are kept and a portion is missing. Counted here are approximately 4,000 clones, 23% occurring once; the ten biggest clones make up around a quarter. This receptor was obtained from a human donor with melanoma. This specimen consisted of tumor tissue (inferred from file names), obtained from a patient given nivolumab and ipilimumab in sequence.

This CDR3 is CASSTPSRDRGLRANTGELFF. The CDR3 bases are TGTGCCAGCAGTACCCCCTCCCGGGACAGGGGGCTTCGCGCGAACACCGGGGAGCTGTTTTTT. V usage is TRBV6-8 and J usage is TRBJ2-2; 12 nucleotides agree with TRBD1. Germline V lookup: CDR1 MNHGY, CDR2 SAAAGT. J lost 0 bases, V lost 5 bases, and 16 bases had no gene match. The CDR3 length is 21 residues.